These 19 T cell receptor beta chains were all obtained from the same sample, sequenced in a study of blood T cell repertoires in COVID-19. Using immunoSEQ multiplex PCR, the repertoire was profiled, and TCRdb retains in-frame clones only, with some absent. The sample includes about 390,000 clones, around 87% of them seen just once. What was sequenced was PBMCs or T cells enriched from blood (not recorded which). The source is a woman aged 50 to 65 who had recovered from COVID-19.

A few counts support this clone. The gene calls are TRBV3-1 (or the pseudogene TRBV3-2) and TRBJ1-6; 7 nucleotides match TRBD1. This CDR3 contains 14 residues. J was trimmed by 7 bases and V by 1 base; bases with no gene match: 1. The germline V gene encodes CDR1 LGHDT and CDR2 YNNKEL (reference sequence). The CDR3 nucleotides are TGTGCCAGCAGCCAAGGGACAGGCAATTCACCCCTCCACTTT. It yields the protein CASSQGTGNSPLHF.

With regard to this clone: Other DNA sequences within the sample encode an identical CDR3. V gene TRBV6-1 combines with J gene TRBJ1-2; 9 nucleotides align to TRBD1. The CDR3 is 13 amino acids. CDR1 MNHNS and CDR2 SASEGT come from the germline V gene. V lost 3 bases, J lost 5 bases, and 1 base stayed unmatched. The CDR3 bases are TGTGCCAGCAGTGAGACAGGGGGGTATGGCTACACCTTC. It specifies CASSETGGYGYTF.

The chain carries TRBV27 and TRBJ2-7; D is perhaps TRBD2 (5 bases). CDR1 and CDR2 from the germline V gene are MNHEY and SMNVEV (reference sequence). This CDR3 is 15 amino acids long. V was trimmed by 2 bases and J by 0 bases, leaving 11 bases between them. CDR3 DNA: TGTGCCAGCAGTTTAAGAGGGATCTCCTCCTACGAGCAGTACTTC. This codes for CASSLRGISSYEQYF.

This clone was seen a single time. The CDR3 DNA reads as TGTGCCAGCAGCCCCTGGACAGGGTCTTCCTACGAGCAGTACTTC. It translates to CASSPWTGSSYEQYF. The chain joins TRBV11-2 to TRBJ2-7, with 8 bases lining up with TRBD1. Per germline, CDR1 SGHAT and CDR2 FQNNGV. V gave up 5 bases and J gave up 1 base; unmatched junction bases: 7. The CDR3 runs 15 residues.

CDR3 in amino acids: CASSAAGGLSYNEQFF. The CDR3 DNA reads TGTGCCAGCAGCGCGGCGGGGGGTCTATCCTACAATGAGCAGTTCTTC. V and J are TRBV9 and TRBJ2-1; 8 nucleotides line up with TRBD2. V dropped 3 bases and J dropped 1; count of bases not matched to a gene: 6. The CDR3 contains 16 residues. Germline values: CDR1 SGDLS, CDR2 YYNGEE.

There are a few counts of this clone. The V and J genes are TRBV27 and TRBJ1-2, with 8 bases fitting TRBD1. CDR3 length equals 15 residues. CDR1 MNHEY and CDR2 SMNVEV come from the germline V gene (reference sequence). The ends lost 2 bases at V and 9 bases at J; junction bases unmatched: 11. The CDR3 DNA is TGTGCCAGCAGTTTAGTTGGACAGGGATTTACCCGCTACACCTTC. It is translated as CASSLVGQGFTRYTF.

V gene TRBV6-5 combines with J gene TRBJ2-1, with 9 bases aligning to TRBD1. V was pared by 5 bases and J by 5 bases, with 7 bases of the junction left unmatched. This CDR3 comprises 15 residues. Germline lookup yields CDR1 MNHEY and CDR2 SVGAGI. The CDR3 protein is CASSTPGQGNNEQFF. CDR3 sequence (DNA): TGTGCCAGCAGTACCCCGGGACAGGGAAACAATGAGCAGTTCTTC.

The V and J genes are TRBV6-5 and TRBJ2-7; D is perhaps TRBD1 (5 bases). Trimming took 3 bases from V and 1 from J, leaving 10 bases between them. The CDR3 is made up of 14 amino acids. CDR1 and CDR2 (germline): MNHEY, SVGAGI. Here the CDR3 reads CASSYGQGSYEQYF. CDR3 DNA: TGTGCCAGCAGTTATGGTCAGGGATCCTACGAGCAGTACTTC.

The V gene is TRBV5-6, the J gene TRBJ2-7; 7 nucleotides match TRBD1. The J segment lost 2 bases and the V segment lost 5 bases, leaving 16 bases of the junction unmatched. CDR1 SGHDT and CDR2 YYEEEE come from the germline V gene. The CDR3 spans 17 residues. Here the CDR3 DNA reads TGTGCCAGCAGTTCCGGGACAGCCCAAGGCAGAACCTACGAGCAGTACTTC. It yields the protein CASSSGTAQGRTYEQYF. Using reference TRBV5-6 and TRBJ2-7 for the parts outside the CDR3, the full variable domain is DAGVTQSPTHLIKTRGQQVTLRCSPKSGHDTVSWYQQALGQGPQFIFQYYEEEERQRGNFPDRFSGHQFPNYSSELNVNALLLGDSALYLCASSSGTAQGRTYEQYFGPGTRLTVT.

The CDR3 DNA follows: TGTGCCAGTAGTCGACAGTCCTTCCAAGAGACCCAGTACTTC. It translates to CASSRQSFQETQYF. The rearrangement joins TRBV19 to TRBJ2-5, with D possibly TRBD1 on 5 matching bases. The CDR3 runs 14 residues. V was clipped by 5 bases and J by 1 base, with 11 bases between them. Germline V lookup: CDR1 LNHDA, CDR2 SQIVND (reference sequence).

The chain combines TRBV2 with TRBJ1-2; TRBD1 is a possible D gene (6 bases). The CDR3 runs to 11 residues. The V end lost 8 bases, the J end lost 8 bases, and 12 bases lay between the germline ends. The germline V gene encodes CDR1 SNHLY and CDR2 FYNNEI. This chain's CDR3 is CASGLGGGYTF. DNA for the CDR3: TGTGCCAGCGGACTTGGGGGCGGCTACACCTTC.

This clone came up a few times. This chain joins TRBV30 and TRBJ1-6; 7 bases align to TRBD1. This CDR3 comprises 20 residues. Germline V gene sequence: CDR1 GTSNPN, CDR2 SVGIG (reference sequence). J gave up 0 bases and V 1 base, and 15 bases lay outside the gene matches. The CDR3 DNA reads TGTGCCTGGAGTGAGACGCCTAGGACAGGAGTGAGCTCCTATAATTCACCCCTCCACTTT. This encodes CAWSETPRTGVSSYNSPLHF.

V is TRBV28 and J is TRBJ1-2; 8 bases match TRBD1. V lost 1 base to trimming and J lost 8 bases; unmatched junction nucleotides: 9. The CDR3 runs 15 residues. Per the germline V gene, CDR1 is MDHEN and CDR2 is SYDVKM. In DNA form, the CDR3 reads TGTGCCAGCAGTTTATCGGGCAGGGGGCTTACGGGCTACACCTTC. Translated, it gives CASSLSGRGLTGYTF.

This CDR3 is CASSPRVGLAEYSTDTQYF. DNA for the CDR3: TGTGCCAGTAGTCCTAGAGTAGGGCTAGCCGAATATAGCACAGATACGCAGTATTTT. The rearrangement links TRBV19 to TRBJ2-3, with D possibly matching TRBD2 (5 bases). CDR1 LNHDA and CDR2 SQIVND come from the germline V gene (reference sequence). V lost 5 bases and J lost 0, with 24 bases in between. The CDR3 has 19 amino acids.

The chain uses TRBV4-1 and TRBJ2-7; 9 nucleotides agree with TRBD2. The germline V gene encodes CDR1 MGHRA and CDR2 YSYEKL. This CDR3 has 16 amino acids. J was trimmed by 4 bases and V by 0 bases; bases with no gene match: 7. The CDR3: CASSQERLAGPYEQYF. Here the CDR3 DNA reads TGCGCCAGCAGCCAAGAACGGCTAGCGGGGCCTTACGAGCAGTACTTC.

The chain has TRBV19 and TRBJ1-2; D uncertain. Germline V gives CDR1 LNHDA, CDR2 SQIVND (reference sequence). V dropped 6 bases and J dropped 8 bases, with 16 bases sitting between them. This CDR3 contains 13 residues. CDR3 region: CASSLSPAGGYTF. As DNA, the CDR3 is TGTGCCAGTAGCCTCTCCCCCGCGGGGGGCTACACCTTC.

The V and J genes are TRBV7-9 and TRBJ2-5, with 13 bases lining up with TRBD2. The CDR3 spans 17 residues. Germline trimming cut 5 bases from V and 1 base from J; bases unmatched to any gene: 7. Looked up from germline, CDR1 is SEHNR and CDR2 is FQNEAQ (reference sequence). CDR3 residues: CASSVLAGGPVQETQYF. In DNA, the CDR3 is TGTGCCAGCAGCGTACTAGCGGGGGGGCCTGTCCAAGAGACCCAGTACTTC.

In DNA, the CDR3 is TGTGCCAGCAGCCCGGACAGACGCTACGAGCAGTACTTC. Amino acid sequence: CASSPDRRYEQYF. The rearrangement uses TRBV7-9 and TRBJ2-7; D is perhaps TRBD1 (6 bases). Germline lookup yields CDR1 SEHNR and CDR2 FQNEAQ (reference sequence). The CDR3 is made up of 13 amino acids. Trimming shortened V by 5 bases and J by 3 bases, and 11 bases separated the two germline ends.

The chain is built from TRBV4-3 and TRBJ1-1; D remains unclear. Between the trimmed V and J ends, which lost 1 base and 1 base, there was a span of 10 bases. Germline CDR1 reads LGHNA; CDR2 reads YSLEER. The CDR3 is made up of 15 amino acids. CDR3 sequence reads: CASSQGKAGNTEAFF. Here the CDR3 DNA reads TGCGCCAGCAGCCAAGGAAAGGCGGGGAACACTGAAGCTTTCTTT.